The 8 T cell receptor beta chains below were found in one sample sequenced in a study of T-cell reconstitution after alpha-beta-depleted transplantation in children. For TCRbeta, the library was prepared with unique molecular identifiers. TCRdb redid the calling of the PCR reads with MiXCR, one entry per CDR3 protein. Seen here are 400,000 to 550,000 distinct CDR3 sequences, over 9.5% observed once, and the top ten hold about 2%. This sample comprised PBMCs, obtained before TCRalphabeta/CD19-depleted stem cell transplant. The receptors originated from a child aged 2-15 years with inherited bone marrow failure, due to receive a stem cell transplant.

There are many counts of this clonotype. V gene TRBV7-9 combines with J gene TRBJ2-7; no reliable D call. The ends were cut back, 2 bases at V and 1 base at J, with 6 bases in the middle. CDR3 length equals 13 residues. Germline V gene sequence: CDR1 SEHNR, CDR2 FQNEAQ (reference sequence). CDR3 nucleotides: TGTGCCAGCAGCTTAAGGGTGTCCTACGAGCAGTACTTC. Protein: CASSLRVSYEQYF. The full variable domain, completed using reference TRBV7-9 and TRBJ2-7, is DTGVSQNPRHKITKRGQNVTFRCDPISEHNRLYWYRQTLGQGPEFLTYFQNEAQLEKSRLLSDRFSAERPKGSFSTLEIQRTEQGDSAMYLCASSLRVSYEQYFGPGTRLTVT.

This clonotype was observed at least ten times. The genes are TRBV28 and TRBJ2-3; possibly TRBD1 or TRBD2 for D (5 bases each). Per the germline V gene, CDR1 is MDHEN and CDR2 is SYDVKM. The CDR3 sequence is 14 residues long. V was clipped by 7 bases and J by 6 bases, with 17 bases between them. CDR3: CASTPGGPRDTQYF. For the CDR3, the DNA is TGTGCCAGCACCCCTGGGGGACCTAGGGATACGCAGTATTTT.

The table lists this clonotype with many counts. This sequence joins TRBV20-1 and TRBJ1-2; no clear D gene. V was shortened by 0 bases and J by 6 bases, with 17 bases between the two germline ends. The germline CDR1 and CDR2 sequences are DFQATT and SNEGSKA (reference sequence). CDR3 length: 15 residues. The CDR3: CSARDSPAPRNGYTF. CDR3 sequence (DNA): TGCAGTGCTAGAGACTCCCCGGCCCCGAGGAATGGCTACACCTTC.

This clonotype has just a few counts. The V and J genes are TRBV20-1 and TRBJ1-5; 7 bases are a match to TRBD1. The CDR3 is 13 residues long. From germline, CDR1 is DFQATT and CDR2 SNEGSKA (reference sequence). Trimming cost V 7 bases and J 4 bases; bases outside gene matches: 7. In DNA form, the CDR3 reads TGCAGTGTCGACAGGGATTGGAATCAGCCCCAGCATTTT. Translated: CSVDRDWNQPQHF.

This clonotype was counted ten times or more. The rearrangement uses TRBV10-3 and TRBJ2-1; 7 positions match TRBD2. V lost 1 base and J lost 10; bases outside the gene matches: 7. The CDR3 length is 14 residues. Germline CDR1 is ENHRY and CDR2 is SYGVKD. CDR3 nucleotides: TGTGCCATCAGTGAGTTGGCGGGAGCTTGGGAGCAGTTCTTC. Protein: CAISELAGAWEQFF.

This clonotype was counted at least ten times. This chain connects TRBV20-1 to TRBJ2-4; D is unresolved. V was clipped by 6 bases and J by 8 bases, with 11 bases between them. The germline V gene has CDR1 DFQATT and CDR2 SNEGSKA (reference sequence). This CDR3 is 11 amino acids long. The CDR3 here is CSAEDGYIQYF. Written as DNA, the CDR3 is TGCAGTGCCGAAGATGGTTACATTCAGTACTTC.

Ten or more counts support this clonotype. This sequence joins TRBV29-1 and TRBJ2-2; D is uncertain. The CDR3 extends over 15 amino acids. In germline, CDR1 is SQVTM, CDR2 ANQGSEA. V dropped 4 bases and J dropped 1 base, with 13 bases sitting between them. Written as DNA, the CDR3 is TGCAGCGTTGTCCCCGGTCAACGGAACACCGGGGAGCTGTTTTTT. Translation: CSVVPGQRNTGELFF.

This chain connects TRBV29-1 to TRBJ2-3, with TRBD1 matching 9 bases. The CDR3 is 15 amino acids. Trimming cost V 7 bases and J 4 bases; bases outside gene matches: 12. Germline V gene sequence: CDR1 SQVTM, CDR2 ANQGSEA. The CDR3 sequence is CSARGDRVGADTQYF. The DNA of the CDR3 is TGCAGCGCCCGGGGGGACAGGGTCGGTGCAGATACGCAGTATTTT.